In this sample, the clone carrying this T cell receptor (beta chain) turned up a few times. TCRdb independently ran MiXCR on the 5' RACE reads; one entry per CDR3 protein. This table holds some 250,000 distinct CDR3 sequences, over 8.5% found once. V shed 6 bases and J 10 bases; nucleotides not matched to a gene: 20. This CDR3 spans 18 amino acids. This entry belongs to a study of T-cell memory formation after mild COVID-19. The TCR originated in a man in his late teens or twenties who had mild COVID-19 (a few samples of this study predate the infection). Cell type and time point are not known. The chain links TRBV12-3 or TRBV12-4 to TRBJ2-1; 11 bases are shared with TRBD1. The source material was PBMCs or a T cell subset sorted from them (not recorded which). The CDR3 DNA is TGTGCCAGCAGCCTATTCGGACGACCGGGACAGGGGGTTGAGGAGCAGTTCTTC. Amino acids: CASSLFGRPGQGVEEQFF.